The clone carrying this TCR beta chain has a count of ten or more. Its specificity is unknown. The read terminates 3 residues ahead of where the CDR3 ends, so the germline J gene completes it. CDR1 is SGHRS, CDR2 YFSETQ, per germline. The V segment lost 4 bases and the J segment 8 bases; nucleotides outside the gene matches: 10. The CDR3 is 17 residues long. These data come from a study of T cell clonality in common variable immunodeficiency. Donors gave roughly 4.5 to 8 ml heparinized peripheral whole blood. Here immunoSEQ multiplex PCR was the method, and the copy in TCRdb shows in-frame clones only, minus some. The sample includes tens of thousands of clones, none of them occurring once. Study-level points and caveats: Patient heterogeneity in the CVID cohort limited correlations between repertoire features and clinical complications. Shared TCRbeta clones were fewer between CVID subjects than controls.

The chain uses TRBV5-1 and TRBJ2-1, with TRBD2 identical over 15 bases. This clonotype was sampled from a person between 18 and 70 years old in good health. The source material was peripheral blood mononuclear cells. The CDR3 bases that were read are TGCGCCAGCAGCCCCCCCGGACTAGCGGGGGGGATCGATGAG. Translation: CASSPPGLAGGIDE. The full CDR3 protein is CASSPPGLAGGIDEQFF.